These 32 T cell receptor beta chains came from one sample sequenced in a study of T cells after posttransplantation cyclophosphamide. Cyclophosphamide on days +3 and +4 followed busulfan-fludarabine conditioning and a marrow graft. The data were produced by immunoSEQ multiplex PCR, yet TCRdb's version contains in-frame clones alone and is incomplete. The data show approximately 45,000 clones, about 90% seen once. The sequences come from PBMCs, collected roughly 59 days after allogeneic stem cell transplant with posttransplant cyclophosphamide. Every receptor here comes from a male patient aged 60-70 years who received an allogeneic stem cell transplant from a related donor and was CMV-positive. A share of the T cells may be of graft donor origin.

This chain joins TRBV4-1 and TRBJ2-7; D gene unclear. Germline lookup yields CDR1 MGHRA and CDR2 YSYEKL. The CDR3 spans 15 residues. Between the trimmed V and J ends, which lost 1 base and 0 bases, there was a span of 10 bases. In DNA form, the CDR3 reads TGCGCCAGCAGCCAAGGACAAGGAAGCTCCTACGAGCAGTACGTC. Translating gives CASSQGQGSSYEQYV.

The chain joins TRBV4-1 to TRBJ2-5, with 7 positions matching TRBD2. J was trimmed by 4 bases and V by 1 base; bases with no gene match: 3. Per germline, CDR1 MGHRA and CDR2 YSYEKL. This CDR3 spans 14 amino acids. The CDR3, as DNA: TGCGCCAGCAGCCAAGCGGGACTACTAGAGACCCAGTACTTC. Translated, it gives CASSQAGLLETQYF.

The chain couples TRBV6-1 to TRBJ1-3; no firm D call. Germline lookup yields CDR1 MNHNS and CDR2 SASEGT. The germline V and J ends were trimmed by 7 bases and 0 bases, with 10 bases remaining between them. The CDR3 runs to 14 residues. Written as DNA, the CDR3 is TGTGCCAGCACAGCGAGACTCTCTGGAAACACCATATATTTT. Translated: CASTARLSGNTIYF.

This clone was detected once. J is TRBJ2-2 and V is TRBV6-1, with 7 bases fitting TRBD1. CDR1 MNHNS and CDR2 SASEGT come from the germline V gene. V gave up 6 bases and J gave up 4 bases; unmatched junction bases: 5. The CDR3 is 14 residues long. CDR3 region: CASRGQRITGELFF. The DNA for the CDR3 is TGTGCCAGCAGGGGACAGAGAATCACCGGGGAGCTGTTTTTT.

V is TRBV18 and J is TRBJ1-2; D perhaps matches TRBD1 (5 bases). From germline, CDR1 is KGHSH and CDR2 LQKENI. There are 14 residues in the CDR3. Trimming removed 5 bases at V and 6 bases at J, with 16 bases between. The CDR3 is CASSFSRDQDGYTF. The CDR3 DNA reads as TGTGCCAGCTCATTTTCCAGGGATCAAGATGGCTACACCTTC.

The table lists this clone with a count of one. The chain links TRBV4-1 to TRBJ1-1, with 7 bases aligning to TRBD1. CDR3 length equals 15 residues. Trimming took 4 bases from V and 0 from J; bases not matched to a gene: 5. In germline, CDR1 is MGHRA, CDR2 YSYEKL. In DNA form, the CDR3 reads TGCGCCAGCAGCCTAGTAGACAGGGTGAACACTGAAGCTTTCTTT. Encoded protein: CASSLVDRVNTEAFF.

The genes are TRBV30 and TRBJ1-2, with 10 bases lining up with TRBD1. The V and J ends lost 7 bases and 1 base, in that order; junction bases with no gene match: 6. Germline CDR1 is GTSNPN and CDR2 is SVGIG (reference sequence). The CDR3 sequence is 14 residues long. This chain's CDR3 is CAYARDRGNYGYTF. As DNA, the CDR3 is TGTGCCTACGCCCGGGACAGGGGTAACTATGGCTACACCTTC.

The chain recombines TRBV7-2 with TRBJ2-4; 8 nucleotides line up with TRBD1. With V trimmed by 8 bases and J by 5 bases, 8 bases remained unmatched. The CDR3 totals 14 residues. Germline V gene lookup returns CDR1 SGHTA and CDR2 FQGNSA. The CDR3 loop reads CASSTGGSQNIQYF. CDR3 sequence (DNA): TGTGCCAGCTCTACAGGGGGGTCGCAAAACATTCAGTACTTC.

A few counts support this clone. CDR3 residues: CASSHTGQANTEAFF. DNA of the CDR3: TGTGCCAGCAGTCATACAGGGCAAGCGAACACTGAAGCTTTCTTT. The chain recombines TRBV6-6 with TRBJ1-1; D perhaps matches TRBD1 (6 bases). Germline assignment: CDR1 MNHNY and CDR2 SVGAGI (reference sequence). Trimming stripped 5 bases from V and 1 base from J, with 14 bases between. This CDR3 region has 15 residues.

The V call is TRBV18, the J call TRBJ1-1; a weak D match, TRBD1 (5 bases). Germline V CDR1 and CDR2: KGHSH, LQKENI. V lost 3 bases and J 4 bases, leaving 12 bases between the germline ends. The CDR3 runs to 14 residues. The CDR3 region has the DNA TGTGCCAGCTCACCGGGACTGGGGCCCACTGAAGCTTTCTTT. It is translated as CASSPGLGPTEAFF.

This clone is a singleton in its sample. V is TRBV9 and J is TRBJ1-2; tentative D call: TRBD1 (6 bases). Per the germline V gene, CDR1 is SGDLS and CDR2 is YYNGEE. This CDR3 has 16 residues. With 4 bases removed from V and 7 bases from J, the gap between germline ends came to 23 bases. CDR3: CASSSTAGTPTGGYTF. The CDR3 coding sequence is TGTGCCAGCAGCTCCACTGCCGGGACACCGACAGGTGGCTACACCTTC.

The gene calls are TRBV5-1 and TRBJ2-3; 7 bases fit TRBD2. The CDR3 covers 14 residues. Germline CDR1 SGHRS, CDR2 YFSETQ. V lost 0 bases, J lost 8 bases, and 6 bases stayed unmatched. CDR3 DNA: TGCGCCAGCAGCTTGGTGGGGGGGTTTGGTACGCAGTATTTT. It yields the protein CASSLVGGFGTQYF. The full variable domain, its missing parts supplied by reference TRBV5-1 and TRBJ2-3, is KAGVTQTPRYLIKTRGQQVTLSCSPISGHRSVSWYQQTPGQGLQFLFEYFSETQRNKGNFPGRFSGRQFSNSRSEMNVSTLELGDSALYLCASSLVGGFGTQYFGPGTRLTVL.

Here the CDR3 reads CASSAESGTDYEQYF. The CDR3 DNA reads as TGTGCCAGCAGTGCGGAATCCGGGACAGACTACGAGCAGTACTTC. This rearrangement joins TRBV9 to TRBJ2-7, with 7 bases lining up with TRBD1. The CDR3 runs to 15 residues. Germline-derived CDR1 and CDR2 are SGDLS and YYNGEE. V was pared by 5 bases and J by 3 bases, with 11 bases of the junction left unmatched. Supplemented by reference TRBV9 and TRBJ2-7, the full variable domain reads DSGVTQTPKHLITATGQRVTLRCSPRSGDLSVYWYQQSLDQGLQFLIQYYNGEERAKGNILERFSAQQFPDLHSELNLSSLELGDSALYFCASSAESGTDYEQYFGPGTRLTVT.

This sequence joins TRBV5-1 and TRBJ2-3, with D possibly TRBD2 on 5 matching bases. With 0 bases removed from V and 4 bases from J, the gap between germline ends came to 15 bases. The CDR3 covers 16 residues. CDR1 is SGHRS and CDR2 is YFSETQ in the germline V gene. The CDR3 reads CASSLVFRGLADTQYF. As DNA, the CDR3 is TGCGCCAGCAGCTTGGTTTTCAGAGGGCTAGCAGATACGCAGTATTTT. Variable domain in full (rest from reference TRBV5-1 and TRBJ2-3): KAGVTQTPRYLIKTRGQQVTLSCSPISGHRSVSWYQQTPGQGLQFLFEYFSETQRNKGNFPGRFSGRQFSNSRSEMNVSTLELGDSALYLCASSLVFRGLADTQYFGPGTRLTVL.

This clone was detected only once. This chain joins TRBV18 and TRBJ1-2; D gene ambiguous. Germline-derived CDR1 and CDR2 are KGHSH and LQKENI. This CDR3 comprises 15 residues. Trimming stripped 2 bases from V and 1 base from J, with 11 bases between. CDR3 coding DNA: TGTGCCAGCTCACCAGATTCAGACTTTAACTATGGCTACACCTTC. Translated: CASSPDSDFNYGYTF.

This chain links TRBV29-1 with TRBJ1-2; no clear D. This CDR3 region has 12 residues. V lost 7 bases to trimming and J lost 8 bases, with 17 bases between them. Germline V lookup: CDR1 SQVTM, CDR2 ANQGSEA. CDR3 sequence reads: CSATLSFEGYTF. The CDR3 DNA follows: TGCAGCGCTACTCTGAGTTTTGAAGGCTACACCTTC.

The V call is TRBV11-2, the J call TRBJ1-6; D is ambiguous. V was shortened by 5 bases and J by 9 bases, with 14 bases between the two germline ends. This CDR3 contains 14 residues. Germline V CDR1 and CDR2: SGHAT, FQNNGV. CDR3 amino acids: CASSLGMGGSPLHF. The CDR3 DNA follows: TGTGCCAGCAGCCTCGGGATGGGAGGTTCACCCCTCCACTTT.

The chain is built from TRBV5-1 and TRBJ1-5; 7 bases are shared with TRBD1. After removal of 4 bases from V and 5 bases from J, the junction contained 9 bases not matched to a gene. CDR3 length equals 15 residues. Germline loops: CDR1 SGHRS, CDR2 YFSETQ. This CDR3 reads CASSGTDVGDQPQHF. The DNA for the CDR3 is TGCGCCAGCAGCGGGACAGATGTCGGCGATCAGCCCCAGCATTTT. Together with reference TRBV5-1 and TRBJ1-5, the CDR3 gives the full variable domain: KAGVTQTPRYLIKTRGQQVTLSCSPISGHRSVSWYQQTPGQGLQFLFEYFSETQRNKGNFPGRFSGRQFSNSRSEMNVSTLELGDSALYLCASSGTDVGDQPQHFGDGTRLSIL.

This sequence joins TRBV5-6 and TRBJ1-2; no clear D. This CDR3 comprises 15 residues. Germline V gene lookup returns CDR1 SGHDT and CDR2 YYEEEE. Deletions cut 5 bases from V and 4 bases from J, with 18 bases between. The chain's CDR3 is CASRSALRPSYGYTF. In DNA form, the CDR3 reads TGTGCCAGCAGGTCGGCGTTACGACCTAGCTATGGCTACACCTTC.

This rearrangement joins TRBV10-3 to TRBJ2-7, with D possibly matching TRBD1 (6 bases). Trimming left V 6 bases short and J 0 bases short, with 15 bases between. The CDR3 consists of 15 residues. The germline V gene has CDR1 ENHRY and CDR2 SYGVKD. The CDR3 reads CAISVTGPSSYEQYV. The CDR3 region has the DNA TGTGCCATCAGCGTGACAGGTCCTAGCTCCTACGAGCAGTACGTC.

The DNA for the CDR3 is TGTGCCAGCAGAAGAACAGGGGGCCCCTACGAGCAGTACGTC. It translates to CASRRTGGPYEQYV. The rearrangement links TRBV2 to TRBJ2-7; TRBD1 matches at 9 bases. CDR3 length: 14 residues. Unmatched junction bases numbered 5, after V lost 6 bases and J lost 2 bases. Germline assignment: CDR1 SNHLY and CDR2 FYNNEI.

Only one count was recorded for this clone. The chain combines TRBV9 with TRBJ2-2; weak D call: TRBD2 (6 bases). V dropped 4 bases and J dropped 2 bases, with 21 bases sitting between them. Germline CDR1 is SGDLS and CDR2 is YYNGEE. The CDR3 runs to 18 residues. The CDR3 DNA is TGTGCCAGCAGCCCCTGGAGGTTAATAGCGGTAAACACCGGGGAGCTGTTTTTT. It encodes CASSPWRLIAVNTGELFF.

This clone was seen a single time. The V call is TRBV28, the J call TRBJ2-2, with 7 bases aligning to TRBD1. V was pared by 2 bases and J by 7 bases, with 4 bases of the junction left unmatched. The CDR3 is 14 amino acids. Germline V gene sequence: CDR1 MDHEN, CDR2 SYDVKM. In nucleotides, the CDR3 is TGTGCCAGCAGTTTAGGACAGGAACACGGGGAGCTGTTTTTT. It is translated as CASSLGQEHGELFF.

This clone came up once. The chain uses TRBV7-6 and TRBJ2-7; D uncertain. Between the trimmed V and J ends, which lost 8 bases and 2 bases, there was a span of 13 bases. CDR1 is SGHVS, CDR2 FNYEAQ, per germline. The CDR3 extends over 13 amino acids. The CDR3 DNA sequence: TGTGCCAGCCGCTGGGCTGCGACCTACGAGCAGTACTTC. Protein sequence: CASRWAATYEQYF.

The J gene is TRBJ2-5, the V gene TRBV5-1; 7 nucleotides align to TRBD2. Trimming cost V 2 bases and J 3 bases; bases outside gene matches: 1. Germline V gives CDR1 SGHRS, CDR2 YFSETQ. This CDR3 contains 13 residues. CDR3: CASSFRGEETQYF. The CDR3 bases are TGCGCCAGCAGCTTCCGGGGGGAAGAGACCCAGTACTTC.

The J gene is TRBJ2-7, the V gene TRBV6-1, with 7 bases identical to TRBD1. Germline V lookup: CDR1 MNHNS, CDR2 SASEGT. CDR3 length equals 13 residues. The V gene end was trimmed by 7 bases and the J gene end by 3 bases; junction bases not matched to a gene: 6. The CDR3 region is CASTPGQYYEQYF. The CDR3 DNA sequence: TGTGCCAGCACTCCGGGACAGTACTACGAGCAGTACTTC.

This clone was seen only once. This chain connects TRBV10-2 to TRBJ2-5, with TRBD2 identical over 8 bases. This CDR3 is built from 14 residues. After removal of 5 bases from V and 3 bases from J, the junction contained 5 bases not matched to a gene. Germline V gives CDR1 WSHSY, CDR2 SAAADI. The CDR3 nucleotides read TGCGCCAGCAGTTACAATAGCGGGAAAGAGACCCAGTACTTC. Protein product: CASSYNSGKETQYF.

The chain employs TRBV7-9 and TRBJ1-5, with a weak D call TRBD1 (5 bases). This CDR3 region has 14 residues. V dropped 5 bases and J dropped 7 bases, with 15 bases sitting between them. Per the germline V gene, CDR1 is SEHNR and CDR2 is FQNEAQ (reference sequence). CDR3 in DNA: TGTGCCAGCAGCCACCCCGACAGATCCCAGCCCCAGCATTTT. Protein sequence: CASSHPDRSQPQHF.

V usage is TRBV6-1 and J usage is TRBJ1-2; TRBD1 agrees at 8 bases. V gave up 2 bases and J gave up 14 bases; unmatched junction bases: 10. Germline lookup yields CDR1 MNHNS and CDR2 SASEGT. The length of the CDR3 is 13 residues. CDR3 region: CASSEQAGTGVTF. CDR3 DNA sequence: TGTGCCAGCAGTGAACAAGCCGGGACAGGAGTTACCTTC.

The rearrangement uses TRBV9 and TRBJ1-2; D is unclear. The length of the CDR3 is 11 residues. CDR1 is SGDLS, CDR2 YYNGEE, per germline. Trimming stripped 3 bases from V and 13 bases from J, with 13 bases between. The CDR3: CASSADSSLTF. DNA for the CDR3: TGTGCCAGCAGCGCGGACTCGTCCCTCACCTTC.

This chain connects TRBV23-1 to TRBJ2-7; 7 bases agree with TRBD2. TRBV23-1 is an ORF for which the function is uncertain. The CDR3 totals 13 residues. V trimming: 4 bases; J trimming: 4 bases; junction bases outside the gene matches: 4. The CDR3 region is CASSPPGGYEQYV. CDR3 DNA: TGCGCCAGCAGTCCACCGGGGGGTTACGAGCAGTACGTC.

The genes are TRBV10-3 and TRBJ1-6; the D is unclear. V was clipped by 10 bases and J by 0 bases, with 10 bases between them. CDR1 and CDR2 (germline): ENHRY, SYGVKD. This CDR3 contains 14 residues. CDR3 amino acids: CATEASSYNSPLHF. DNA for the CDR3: TGTGCCACTGAAGCTAGCTCCTATAATTCACCCCTCCACTTT.